This TCR beta chain was captured by sequencing in a study of early T cells in non-severe SARS-CoV-2 infection (dated by TCRdb to 2020 to 2023). With regard to the full study: Bulk RNA from unsorted whole blood was used for TCR sequencing, so alpha and beta chains could not be paired.

This clonotype was counted many times. Its specific antigen is unknown. No base quality information exists; no much larger clone differs at one position. Spanning cysteine to phenylalanine, the CDR3 consists of 17 amino acids. Of all the DNA, just the CDR3 is kept, 51 bases in frame from base 1. V was cut back by 6 bases and J by 3 bases, leaving a gap of 24 bases between them. Reading the germline V gene gives CDR1 MNHNS and CDR2 SASEGT. Findings and caveats that apply to the study as a whole: Matching against VDJdb was skewed toward anti-spike CD8 responses, likely underestimated virus-specific expansions, and missed private and CD4 specificities.

Library preparation was by 5' RACE. Sequencing used a NextSeq 500. In the TCR library protocol, unique molecular identifiers were attached to individual cDNA molecules to correct for PCR bias and sequencing error. Both TCR alpha and beta chains were sequenced, and tight co-correlation was observed between alpha and beta sequence abundances in each sample. Regarding the original processing steps: Decombinator V4 was used to annotate the V gene, J gene and CDR3 of the TCR sequences. TCRs were defined as expanded if a significant change between any two time points was detected under a Poisson model with p below 0.0001. TCR abundances were normalised to the total number of TCRs sequenced in each sample and reported as counts per million. MAIT TCRs were defined by TRAV1-2 paired with TRAJ12, TRAJ20 or TRAJ33, and iNKT TCRs by TRAV10 paired with TRAJ18. VDJdb, accessed on 1 November 2021, was searched for TCRs annotated for CMV, EBV and SARS-CoV-2, and TCRs annotated for more than one antigen were excluded. TCRdb trimmed public reads at Q25 via fastp, called clones via MiXCR and kept in-frame beta chains. Each CDR3 protein appears once, grouped with its most common genes and DNA. The V and J calls come from TCRdb's annotation, not from the publication. Counted in this sample were about 30,000 distinct CDR3 sequences; over 4.5% of them appeared once. The ten largest clones represent approximately 5% of the sample.

This was a case-control study nested in a cohort of healthcare workers in London, UK, who had nasopharyngeal swab PCR tests and blood samples taken every week. Healthcare workers were recruited between 23 and 31 March 2020, during the week of the UK lockdown, and were followed weekly for up to about 15 weeks. The rearrangement combines TRBV6-1 with TRBJ2-7, and TRBD1 may be the D gene, going by 6 matching bases. This sequence was found in an adult who was a healthcare worker with PCR-confirmed SARS-CoV-2 infection or an uninfected control (not recorded which). Sequencing used whole blood, obtained at baseline. For the CDR3, the sequence is CASRGQASLRPSYEQYF. The sequenced DNA is TGTGCCAGCAGGGGACAAGCGAGTTTACGCCCCAGCTACGAGCAGTACTTC.